This record covers a single TCR beta chain. The specificity of this receptor is unknown. The input lacks base qualities; no much larger clone sits a single base away. TCRbeta CDR3 regions were amplified from genomic DNA using the immunoSEQ Assay, a bias-controlled multiplex PCR. For the original study's pipeline: Nucleated cell counts per sample were estimated from amplification of reference gene primers within the assay. Sequence reads were collapsed and filtered to measure the absolute abundance of every unique TCRbeta CDR3 rearrangement. Productive Simpson clonality was computed per sample as the square root of Simpson's diversity index over productive rearrangements. The source is immuneACCESS, and TCRdb retained only in-frame sequences with V and J called. Part of the clones is not carried over; for the studies checked, unresolved V genes explain less than half of this, and the remainder is unexplained. V and J calls and clone size follow that table, whereas D and trimming were derived from the DNA. This sample holds about 380,000 clones; approximately 87% were observed only once. 1.3% of the sample belongs to the ten largest clones.

The V end gives up 2 bases and the J end 2 bases, leaving 2 bases in the junction not matched to a gene. According to the germline V gene, CDR1 reads SNHLY and CDR2 reads FYNNEI. There are 14 amino acids in the CDR3, from cysteine to phenylalanine inclusive. The CDR3 DNA has 42 bases and is translated from base 1. The data were obtained in a study of blood T cell repertoires in COVID-19 (dated by TCRdb to 2018 to 2021). For the study in its entirety: Collaborator samples came from the United States, Italy and Spain and covered acute and convalescent phases of COVID-19. The material from the prospective study consisted of cDNA or gDNA derived from T cells, B-cell-depleted T cells, or PBMCs. Deeply sampled blood TCRbeta repertoires from subjects exposed to, actively infected with, or recovered from COVID-19 were included in the dataset. The repertoires were released in a freely available public database meant as a resource for research on the immune response to SARS-CoV-2. Samples were obtained from the ongoing ImmuneRACE study (first 160 participants) and from over a thousand subjects provided by 6 global collaborators. Sample metadata almost always included a de-identified subject ID, COVID-19 status, age in years and sex. Where HLA class I and class II types were available, the types were taken from metadata supplied by the sample provider, not from assay-based typing. Findings and caveats that apply to the study as a whole: The quantity of clinical and demographic metadata differed by source and by participant and was supplied without curation.

In the prospective study, participants were about 18 to 95 years old, resided in under 30 geographic areas of the United States, and were enrolled through a virtual design. Cohort assignment in the prospective study relied on participant-reported clinical history from a screening survey and a study questionnaire. Recovered participants in ImmuneRACE Cohort 3 were defined as having two consecutive negative NP/OP PCR tests, clearance from a healthcare professional, or resolution of symptoms. In the prospective study, whole blood, serum and a nasopharyngeal or oropharyngeal swab were collected from each participant by mobile phlebotomists. Additional blood draws and questionnaires over an approximately two-month period could optionally be provided by prospective study participants. Prospective study blood samples were shipped either frozen or at room temperature before DNA extraction.

The sequenced sample was PBMCs or T cells enriched from blood (not recorded which). The chain is assembled from TRBV2 and TRBJ2-7, with TRBD1 matching 8 junction bases. The sequence was obtained from a young man who had recovered from COVID-19. The encoded CDR3 is CASSERDRPYEQYF. Read as DNA, the sequence is TGTGCCAGCAGTGAACGGGACAGGCCCTACGAGCAGTACTTC.